This passage covers 18 T cell receptor beta chains from one sample sequenced in a study of blood T cell repertoires in COVID-19 (dated by TCRdb to the early 2020s). Libraries were constructed by the immunoSEQ multiplex PCR assay. The immuneACCESS repertoire file appears here via TCRdb, limited to in-frame rearrangements. These files lack a portion of the clones; in checked studies, under half of the deficit traces to unresolved V genes, and the cause of the others is not known. The sample yields almost 200,000 clones; 75% to 85% were counted once. Roughly 5.7% of the sample is in the top ten clones. Sequencing was done on a sample of peripheral blood. These receptors all stem from a middle-aged woman with COVID-19, enrolled during active disease.

CDR3: CASSDSKRTDTQYF. The CDR3 DNA follows: TGTGCCAGCAGTGACTCTAAACGCACAGATACGCAGTATTTT. V usage is TRBV2 and J usage is TRBJ2-3, with D unresolved. With 3 bases removed from V and 1 base from J, the gap between germline ends came to 8 bases. This CDR3 has 14 residues. Germline V gives CDR1 SNHLY, CDR2 FYNNEI.

Only a few counts were recorded for this clone. Here the CDR3 reads CASSRQGGQETQYF. CDR3 sequence (DNA): TGTGCCAGCAGCCGACAGGGGGGTCAAGAGACCCAGTACTTC. This sequence joins TRBV7-9 and TRBJ2-5; 9 bases line up with TRBD1. The germline gives CDR1 SEHNR, CDR2 FQNEAQ (reference sequence). The CDR3 length is 14 residues. V shed 5 bases and J 2 bases; nucleotides not matched to a gene: 3.

This chain connects TRBV19 to TRBJ1-5; D is ambiguous. Germline CDR1 LNHDA, CDR2 SQIVND (reference sequence). Trimming cost V 6 bases and J 0 bases, with 6 bases left between them. This CDR3 contains 13 residues. CDR3 in amino acids: CASSGNSNQPQHF. CDR3 DNA sequence: TGTGCCAGTAGCGGGAATAGCAATCAGCCCCAGCATTTT.

This CDR3 is CAWSTGQLGTGELFF. The CDR3 DNA reads as TGTGCCTGGAGCACGGGACAGCTTGGAACCGGGGAGCTGTTTTTT. The rearrangement links TRBV30 to TRBJ2-2; TRBD1 matches 7 bases. The ends lost 3 bases at V and 5 bases at J; junction bases unmatched: 9. The CDR3 covers 15 residues. Germline CDR1 and CDR2: GTSNPN and SVGIG (reference sequence).

This sequence joins TRBV7-2 and TRBJ1-2; no firm D call. V lost 5 bases and J 1 base, leaving 14 bases between the germline ends. The CDR3 totals 15 residues. The V gene's germline CDR1 is SGHTA and CDR2 FQGNSA. The CDR3 reads CASSPIGVLNYGYTF. In nucleotides, the CDR3 is TGTGCCAGCAGCCCGATCGGAGTCCTTAACTATGGCTACACCTTC.

The gene calls are TRBV7-7 and TRBJ2-1; TRBD2 matches at 7 bases. The CDR3 runs to 15 residues. Germline CDR1 is SSHAT and CDR2 is FNYEAQ (reference sequence). V gave up 2 bases and J gave up 7 bases; unmatched junction bases: 8. This CDR3 is CASSLSPGRENEQFF. The CDR3 nucleotides are TGTGCCAGCAGCTTAAGCCCCGGGCGGGAGAATGAGCAGTTCTTC.

The chain couples TRBV7-8 to TRBJ2-1; 11 bases line up with TRBD2. Trimming cost V 1 base and J 10 bases; bases outside gene matches: 9. From germline, CDR1 is SGHVS and CDR2 FQNEAQ. The CDR3 has 16 residues. DNA of the CDR3: TGTGCCAGCAGCTTAGTAAGGCTAGCGGGAGGAGACGAGCAGTTCTTC. It translates to CASSLVRLAGGDEQFF.

V gene TRBV7-8 combines with J gene TRBJ1-1, with D unresolved. The V gene lost 5 bases and the J gene lost 2 bases, with 9 bases spanning the gap. This CDR3 is 13 amino acids long. Per germline, CDR1 SGHVS and CDR2 FQNEAQ. The CDR3 bases are TGTGCCAGCAGCAAGGACTACAACACTGAAGCTTTCTTT. The encoded protein is CASSKDYNTEAFF.

This clone has a single count. V gene TRBV5-1 combines with J gene TRBJ2-1; possible D gene TRBD2, 7 bases. CDR1 and CDR2 from the germline V gene are SGHRS and YFSETQ. The CDR3 runs to 14 residues. Trimming removed 10 bases from V and 0 bases from J, with 14 bases in between. DNA of the CDR3: TGCGCCTGCGGGGGCACAAGCTCCTACAATGAGCAGTTCTTC. Protein sequence: CACGGTSSYNEQFF.

The chain employs TRBV5-1 and TRBJ2-7; TRBD1 might be the D (5 bases). The CDR3 runs to 14 residues. Germline loops: CDR1 SGHRS, CDR2 YFSETQ. Deletions cut 0 bases from V and 5 bases from J, with 12 bases between. CDR3 coding DNA: TGCGCCAGCAGCTTGGCAGGGATGGTCAACGAGCAGTACTTC. Protein sequence: CASSLAGMVNEQYF. The variable domain in full, with the rest retrieved from reference TRBV5-1 and TRBJ2-7, is KAGVTQTPRYLIKTRGQQVTLSCSPISGHRSVSWYQQTPGQGLQFLFEYFSETQRNKGNFPGRFSGRQFSNSRSEMNVSTLELGDSALYLCASSLAGMVNEQYFGPGTRLTVT.

V usage is TRBV7-9 and J usage is TRBJ2-7; TRBD2 matches at 13 bases. From germline, CDR1 is SEHNR and CDR2 FQNEAQ (reference sequence). Losses at the gene ends were 5 bases for V and 6 bases for J; bases not matched to a gene: 7. The CDR3 is 15 residues long. CDR3 in amino acids: CASSLLLAGGVEQYF. CDR3 DNA sequence: TGTGCCAGCAGCCTCCTACTAGCGGGAGGGGTCGAGCAGTACTTC.

This sequence joins TRBV7-9 and TRBJ2-1, with D perhaps TRBD1 (5 bases). Per germline, CDR1 SEHNR and CDR2 FQNEAQ (reference sequence). The CDR3 extends over 18 amino acids. The V end lost 5 bases, the J end lost 4 bases, and 24 bases lay between the germline ends. The CDR3 DNA follows: TGTGCCAGCAGCCTAGGGGATATAGGGAAAAACAGGTACAATGAGCAGTTCTTC. Protein: CASSLGDIGKNRYNEQFF. Supplemented by reference TRBV7-9 and TRBJ2-1, the full variable domain reads DTGVSQNPRHKITKRGQNVTFRCDPISEHNRLYWYRQTLGQGPEFLTYFQNEAQLEKSRLLSDRFSAERPKGSFSTLEIQRTEQGDSAMYLCASSLGDIGKNRYNEQFFGPGTRLTVL.

The rearrangement links TRBV7-9 to TRBJ2-1, with TRBD2 identical over 9 bases. The trim removed 1 base at V and 12 bases at J, leaving 16 bases unmatched. Germline CDR1 and CDR2: SEHNR and FQNEAQ (reference sequence). CDR3 length: 17 amino acids. The CDR3 DNA reads TGTGCCAGCAGCTTAGGGGACGTCTCGCGGGGGGGCCAGAGGCAGTTCTTC. It yields the protein CASSLGDVSRGGQRQFF. The variable domain in full, with the rest retrieved from reference TRBV7-9 and TRBJ2-1, is DTGVSQNPRHKITKRGQNVTFRCDPISEHNRLYWYRQTLGQGPEFLTYFQNEAQLEKSRLLSDRFSAERPKGSFSTLEIQRTEQGDSAMYLCASSLGDVSRGGQRQFFGPGTRLTVL.

This clone was counted a few times. A much larger clonotype is one base distant, so this may be a read error. At the DNA level, this CDR3 is encoded by other sequences in the same sample as well. The rearrangement joins TRBV6-5 to TRBJ2-1; TRBD2 matches at 8 bases. The CDR3 contains 14 residues. Unmatched junction bases numbered 11, after V lost 6 bases and J lost 10 bases. The germline gives CDR1 MNHEY, CDR2 SVGAGI. This CDR3 reads CASSRGYGGGEQFF. The CDR3 bases are TGTGCCAGCAGCCGGGGGTACGGGGGGGGCGAGCAGTTCTTC.

Of note for this clone: The sample carries other DNA sequences with the same CDR3. The chain couples TRBV5-5 to TRBJ2-6; a possible D gene is TRBD1 (5 bases). The ends were cut back, 0 bases at V and 4 bases at J, with 11 bases in the middle. Germline V gene data show CDR1 as SGHKS and CDR2 as YYEKEE (reference sequence). The CDR3 spans 16 residues. CDR3: CASSLEGAPGANVLTF. In nucleotides, the CDR3 is TGTGCCAGCAGCTTGGAAGGGGCCCCCGGGGCCAACGTCCTGACTTTC. The variable domain in full, completed from reference TRBV5-5 and TRBJ2-6, reads DAGVTQSPTHLIKTRGQQVTLRCSPISGHKSVSWYQQVLGQGPQFIFQYYEKEERGRGNFPDRFSARQFPNYSSELNVNALLLGDSALYLCASSLEGAPGANVLTFGAGSRLTVL.

The CDR3 loop is CASSRAPGDSNQPQHF. DNA for the CDR3: TGTGCCAGTAGTAGGGCCCCGGGGGATAGCAATCAGCCCCAGCATTTT. The chain couples TRBV19 to TRBJ1-5; possible D gene TRBD1, 5 bases. This CDR3 spans 16 amino acids. Deletions cut 4 bases from V and 0 bases from J, with 13 bases between. CDR1 is LNHDA, CDR2 SQIVND, per germline (reference sequence).

The J gene is TRBJ2-7, the V gene TRBV2; 9 nucleotides match TRBD1. CDR1 is SNHLY and CDR2 is FYNNEI in the germline V gene. V lost 8 bases and J lost 3; bases outside the gene matches: 5. This CDR3 spans 13 amino acids. This chain's CDR3 is CASGDRDVYEQYF. Written as DNA, the CDR3 is TGTGCCAGCGGGGACAGGGATGTCTACGAGCAGTACTTC.

The chain links TRBV18 to TRBJ1-1; TRBD1 is a possible D gene (6 bases). CDR1 KGHSH and CDR2 LQKENI come from the germline V gene. Trimming shortened V by 6 bases and J by 7 bases, and 12 bases separated the two germline ends. This CDR3 has 12 residues. CDR3 residues: CASSGQYNEAFF. The CDR3 nucleotides are TGTGCCAGCTCTGGACAGTATAATGAAGCTTTCTTT.